Listed here is a single T cell receptor beta chain. Its antigen is unknown. TCRdb re-called the reads through MiXCR, storing one row per CDR3 protein. The sample holds 400,000 to 550,000 distinct CDR3 sequences; approximately 10% are singletons and the top ten take roughly 10%. The CDR3 is made up of 10 amino acids. V was clipped by 5 bases and J by 15 bases; unmatched bases: 7. Germline V gene data show CDR1 as DFQATT and CDR2 as SNEGSKA (reference sequence). The data originate from a study of T cell repertoires in cytomegalovirus infection. Across the whole study: Shared public TCR beta signatures pointed to both CMV infection and a matching HLA type.

Whole-study results and caveats: CMV carriers having the relevant HLA were flagged by cumulative public TCR beta family frequency. Dominant in the ex vivo response were TCR beta clonotypes restricted by HLA-C and specific for CMV.

This receptor was taken from a human donor in good health (CMV status not recorded). Some clones in this sample may be carry-over from other donors' samples. Sequenced input: PBMCs. The rearrangement joins TRBV20-1 to TRBJ2-1, with 7 bases identical to TRBD2. The CDR3 sequence: CSAVSGVRFF. The CDR3 nucleotides read TGCAGTGCTGTAAGCGGGGTACGGTTCTTC.